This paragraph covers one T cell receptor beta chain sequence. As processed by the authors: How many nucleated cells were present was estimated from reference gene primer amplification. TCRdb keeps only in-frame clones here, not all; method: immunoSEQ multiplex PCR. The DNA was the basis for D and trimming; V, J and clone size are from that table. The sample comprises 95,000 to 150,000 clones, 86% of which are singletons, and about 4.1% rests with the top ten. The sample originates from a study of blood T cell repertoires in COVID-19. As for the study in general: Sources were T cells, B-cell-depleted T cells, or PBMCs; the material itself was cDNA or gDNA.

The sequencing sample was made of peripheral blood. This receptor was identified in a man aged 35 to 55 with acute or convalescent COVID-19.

The CDR3 sequence is CASSSSKQRNTEAFF. The CDR3 DNA sequence: TGCGCCAGCAGCTCGTCGAAACAGAGGAACACTGAAGCTTTCTTT. The chain joins TRBV5-1 to TRBJ1-1; D not resolved. Germline CDR1 reads SGHRS; CDR2 reads YFSETQ. V dropped 3 bases and J dropped 1 base, with 13 bases sitting between them. This CDR3 spans 15 amino acids.